The 22 T cell receptor beta chains reported below all come from one sample, sequenced in a study of OX40 agonist ivuxolimab in advanced cancers. This table comes from immunoSEQ multiplex PCR, and its TCRdb copy is limited to in-frame clones, with some not included. The sample lists 75,000 to 95,000 clones, around 83% occurring once. This specimen was CD4+ or CD8+ T cells sorted from blood, taken in a trial of the OX40 agonist ivuxolimab. The receptors originated from an adult with an advanced solid tumor such as melanoma, head and neck, liver or kidney cancer.

The chain recombines TRBV5-1 with TRBJ1-1; 7 bases are shared with TRBD1. Germline CDR1 and CDR2: SGHRS and YFSETQ. The CDR3 totals 15 residues. Unmatched junction bases numbered 8, after V lost 4 bases and J lost 2 bases. The CDR3: CASSPRQGLNTEAFF. DNA for the CDR3: TGCGCCAGCAGCCCCCGACAGGGATTAAACACTGAAGCTTTCTTT.

V is TRBV7-3 and J is TRBJ2-3, with 10 bases aligning to TRBD2. The CDR3 consists of 15 residues. V dropped 6 bases and J dropped 0; count of bases not matched to a gene: 3. The germline V gene encodes CDR1 SGHTA and CDR2 FQGTGA. The CDR3 sequence is CASREAGGSTDTQYF. CDR3 in DNA: TGTGCCAGCAGGGAAGCGGGAGGGAGCACAGATACGCAGTATTTT.

The chain carries TRBV28 and TRBJ2-5; 7 bases are shared with TRBD1. From germline, CDR1 is MDHEN and CDR2 SYDVKM. CDR3 length: 13 amino acids. Unmatched junction bases numbered 2, after V lost 6 bases and J lost 1 base. The CDR3 nucleotides are TGTGCCAGCAGGCCAGGGGGCCAAGAGACCCAGTACTTC. It codes for CASRPGGQETQYF. Filled out from reference TRBV28 and TRBJ2-5, the complete variable domain reads DVKVTQSSRYLVKRTGEKVFLECVQDMDHENMFWYRQDPGLGLRLIYFSYDVKMKEKGDIPEGYSVSREKKERFSLILESASTNQTSMYLCASRPGGQETQYFGPGTRLLVL.

The chain links TRBV18 to TRBJ1-4; tentatively, D is TRBD1 (5 bases). V lost 6 bases and J lost 4, with 15 bases in between. Germline loops: CDR1 KGHSH, CDR2 LQKENI. This CDR3 is 15 amino acids long. The DNA for the CDR3 is TGTGCCAGCTCGCAGACGACAGACTTTAATGAAAAACTGTTTTTT. Protein sequence: CASSQTTDFNEKLFF.

The chain has TRBV5-6 and TRBJ1-2, with a tentative D call TRBD1 (6 bases). The CDR3 is 14 amino acids. Trimming removed 3 bases from V and 7 bases from J, with 16 bases in between. Germline-derived CDR1 and CDR2 are SGHDT and YYEEEE. The chain's CDR3 is CASSSQSGTTGYTF. As DNA, the CDR3 is TGTGCCAGCAGCTCCCAGTCCGGGACAACTGGCTACACCTTC.

The J gene is TRBJ2-7, the V gene TRBV6-6; 7 nucleotides line up with TRBD1. The J segment lost 6 bases and the V segment lost 0 bases, leaving 5 bases of the junction unmatched. There are 14 residues in the CDR3. From germline, CDR1 is MNHNY and CDR2 SVGAGI (reference sequence). DNA of the CDR3: TGTGCCAGCAGTTACTCTGAGGGGGCGGGCGAGCAGTACTTC. Its translation is CASSYSEGAGEQYF.

The gene calls are TRBV7-3 and TRBJ2-5; 14 bases are a match to TRBD2. The CDR3 totals 16 residues. Trimming at V came to 6 bases and at J to 5 bases, leaving 8 bases not matched to a gene. CDR1 is SGHTA and CDR2 is FQGTGA in the germline V gene. CDR3 bases: TGTGCCAGCAGGTCCGGGACTAGCGGGAGAGGGGAGACCCAGTACTTC. Translated: CASRSGTSGRGETQYF.

The V gene is TRBV10-3, the J gene TRBJ1-1; D is perhaps TRBD1 (6 bases). This CDR3 is 14 amino acids long. V was shortened by 8 bases and J by 4 bases, with 17 bases between the two germline ends. The germline V gene has CDR1 ENHRY and CDR2 SYGVKD. Written as DNA, the CDR3 is TGTGCCATCGGGCAGGGGCGTTTGAGCACTGAAGCTTTCTTT. This codes for CAIGQGRLSTEAFF.

The V call is TRBV7-2, the J call TRBJ1-1; D is possibly TRBD1 (6 bases). The germline V gene has CDR1 SGHTA and CDR2 FQGNSA. The germline V and J ends were trimmed by 1 base and 1 base, with 10 bases remaining between them. The CDR3 has 15 amino acids. Here the CDR3 reads CASSLEGVRNTEAFF. The CDR3 coding sequence is TGTGCCAGCAGCTTAGAGGGGGTCAGGAACACTGAAGCTTTCTTT.

The V gene is TRBV19, the J gene TRBJ2-7; D gene uncertain. The CDR3 has 16 amino acids. Trimming left V 4 bases short and J 0 bases short, with 16 bases between. CDR1 is LNHDA and CDR2 is SQIVND in the germline V gene (reference sequence). The CDR3 here is CASSSKGSAGSYEQYF. In DNA, the CDR3 is TGTGCCAGTAGTAGCAAGGGTTCGGCAGGCTCCTACGAGCAGTACTTC.

The V and J genes are TRBV29-1 and TRBJ2-7; possibly TRBD2 for D (6 bases). The CDR3 is made up of 15 amino acids. Trimming removed 6 bases at V and 0 bases at J, with 18 bases between. Germline lookup yields CDR1 SQVTM and CDR2 ANQGSEA. The chain's CDR3 is CSVLGGVLPSYEQYF. CDR3 nucleotides: TGCAGCGTCCTCGGAGGGGTCTTACCCTCCTACGAGCAGTACTTC.

The gene calls are TRBV28 and TRBJ2-3; 7 bases line up with TRBD2. Germline V lookup: CDR1 MDHEN, CDR2 SYDVKM. Trimming took 3 bases from V and 1 from J; bases not matched to a gene: 4. The CDR3 runs 15 residues. For the CDR3, the DNA is TGTGCCAGCAGTTTGGCGGGAGCCGGCACAGATACGCAGTATTTT. Protein sequence: CASSLAGAGTDTQYF.

The CDR3 spells CASRHSGTGYYGYTF. CDR3 in DNA: TGTGCCAGCAGGCATTCCGGGACAGGGTACTATGGCTACACCTTC. V gene TRBV6-1 combines with J gene TRBJ1-2; the match to TRBD1 covers 9 bases. The CDR3 is 15 residues long. V was pared by 6 bases and J by 3 bases, with 8 bases of the junction left unmatched. The germline V gene encodes CDR1 MNHNS and CDR2 SASEGT.

This clone showed up just a few times. The CDR3 nucleotides read TGTGCCAGCAGTCGGACTCAAACTGGGGAGCAGCCCCAGCATTTT. Its translation is CASSRTQTGEQPQHF. V usage is TRBV6-5 and J usage is TRBJ1-5, with D hard to call. Germline V gene sequence: CDR1 MNHEY, CDR2 SVGAGI. The CDR3 totals 15 residues. Trimming pared 5 bases from V and 7 bases from J, leaving 18 bases between.

The chain joins TRBV2 to TRBJ1-1; D is unclear. The CDR3 covers 13 residues. V was trimmed by 2 bases and J by 5 bases, leaving 9 bases between them. CDR1 is SNHLY and CDR2 is FYNNEI in the germline V gene. The CDR3 sequence: CASSEYRTTEAFF. CDR3 nucleotides: TGTGCCAGCAGTGAATACAGAACGACTGAAGCTTTCTTT.

This clone was recorded once. J is TRBJ2-5 and V is TRBV5-1, with D possibly TRBD2 on 5 matching bases. The V and J ends lost 3 bases and 1 base respectively, with 7 bases between them. The CDR3 runs 13 residues. Germline V gene data show CDR1 as SGHRS and CDR2 as YFSETQ. CDR3: CASSSLAQETQYF. CDR3 in DNA: TGCGCCAGCAGCTCCCTAGCCCAAGAGACCCAGTACTTC.

The chain carries TRBV29-1 and TRBJ1-2, with D maybe TRBD1 (5 bases). With 6 bases removed from V and 7 bases from J, the gap between germline ends came to 15 bases. The CDR3 has 12 amino acids. The V gene's germline CDR1 is SQVTM and CDR2 ANQGSEA. The CDR3 DNA reads as TGCAGCGTGAGCTTAGGGGAACGTGGCTACACCTTC. It specifies CSVSLGERGYTF. The complete variable domain, with remaining parts taken from reference TRBV29-1 and TRBJ1-2, reads SAVISQKPSRDICQRGTSLTIQCQVDSQVTMMFWYRQQPGQSLTLIATANQGSEATYESGFVIDKFPISRPNLTFSTLTVSNMSPEDSSIYLCSVSLGERGYTFGSGTRLTVV.

The chain uses TRBV18 and TRBJ1-4, with unresolved D. Germline lookup yields CDR1 KGHSH and CDR2 LQKENI. The CDR3 loop spans 14 amino acids. Trimming took off 0 bases at V and 9 bases at J, with 11 bases between the two ends. The CDR3 nucleotides are TGTGCCAGCTCACCACCTTCCCAAGGGAAAAAACTGTTTTTT. Its translation is CASSPPSQGKKLFF. Full variable domain (outside the CDR3, taken from reference TRBV18 and TRBJ1-4): NAGVMQNPRHLVRRRGQEARLRCSPMKGHSHVYWYRQLPEEGLKFMVYLQKENIIDESGMPKERFSAEFPKEGPSILRIQQVVRGDSAAYFCASSPPSQGKKLFFGSGTQLSVL.

This sequence joins TRBV7-9 and TRBJ2-3; tentative D call: TRBD2 (6 bases). CDR1 and CDR2 from the germline V gene are SEHNR and FQNEAQ (reference sequence). V was pared by 0 bases and J by 1 base, with 14 bases between. This CDR3 comprises 17 residues. CDR3 nucleotide sequence: TGTGCCAGCAGCTTAGCGCGGGGCCTTTCCCGCACAGATACGCAGTATTTT. This sequence encodes CASSLARGLSRTDTQYF.

The chain combines TRBV7-2 with TRBJ2-7; D may be TRBD1 (6 bases). V was shortened by 4 bases and J by 3 bases, with 13 bases between the two germline ends. This CDR3 is built from 14 residues. The germline V gene has CDR1 SGHTA and CDR2 FQGNSA. CDR3 loop: CASSSNRVSYEQYF. In DNA, the CDR3 is TGTGCCAGCAGCTCAAACAGGGTTAGCTACGAGCAGTACTTC.

The gene calls are TRBV9 and TRBJ2-1, with D tentatively TRBD1 or TRBD2 (6 bases each). The V and J ends lost 3 bases and 0 bases respectively, with 7 bases between them. CDR1 and CDR2 (germline): SGDLS, YYNGEE. The CDR3 extends over 14 amino acids. The CDR3 reads CASSAGASYNEQFF. In nucleotides, the CDR3 is TGTGCCAGCAGCGCGGGGGCCTCCTACAATGAGCAGTTCTTC.

CDR3 sequence reads: CASSLGTSDTQYF. The DNA of the CDR3 is TGTGCCAGCAGCTTAGGGACATCAGATACGCAGTATTTT. The chain links TRBV7-6 to TRBJ2-3; TRBD1 might be the D (5 bases). This CDR3 spans 13 amino acids. The V gene's germline CDR1 is SGHVS and CDR2 FNYEAQ. The ends were cut back, 1 base at V and 4 bases at J, with 6 bases in the middle.